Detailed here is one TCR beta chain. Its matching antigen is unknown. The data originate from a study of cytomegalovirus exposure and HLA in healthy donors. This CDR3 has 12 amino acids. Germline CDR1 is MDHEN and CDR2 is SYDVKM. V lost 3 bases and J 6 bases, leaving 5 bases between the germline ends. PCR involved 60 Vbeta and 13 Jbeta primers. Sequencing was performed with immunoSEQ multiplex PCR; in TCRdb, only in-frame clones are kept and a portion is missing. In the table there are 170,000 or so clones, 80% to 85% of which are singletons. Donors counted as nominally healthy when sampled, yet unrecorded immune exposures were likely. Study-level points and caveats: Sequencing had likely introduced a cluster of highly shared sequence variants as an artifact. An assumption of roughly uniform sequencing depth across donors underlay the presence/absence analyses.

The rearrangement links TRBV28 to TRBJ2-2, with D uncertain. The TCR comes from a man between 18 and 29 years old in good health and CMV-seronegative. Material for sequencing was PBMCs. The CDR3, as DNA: TGTGCCAGCAGTTTCTTATCCGGGGAGCTGTTTTTT. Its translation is CASSFLSGELFF. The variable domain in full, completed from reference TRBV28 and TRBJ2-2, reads DVKVTQSSRYLVKRTGEKVFLECVQDMDHENMFWYRQDPGLGLRLIYFSYDVKMKEKGDIPEGYSVSREKKERFSLILESASTNQTSMYLCASSFLSGELFFGEGSRLTVL.